The rows below give T cell receptor beta chains drawn from one sample of a study of shared T cell receptors in the human thymus. TCRdb's table, derived via immunoSEQ multiplex PCR, lists solely in-frame clones and lacks some. The data contain 640,000 or so clones, more than 75% of them singletons. This same sample was also part of a study on human thymus T cells.

Sequencing was carried out using thymocytes. Receptor source: a boy less than two years old with a congenital heart defect. Each CDR3 is given with its conserved first and last residue. The D gene is left open where the match is weak. The size of a clone is reported for some rows only, either as once, few or many, or as a class for expanded clones.

CDR3nt: TGTGCCAGCAGTTACCGTCTAGCGGGCTACGAGCAGTACTTC
CDR3aa: CASSYRLAGYEQYF
abundance: NA
v_gene: TRBV6-8
d_gene: TRBD2
j_gene: TRBJ2-7

CDR3nt: TGTGCTAGTGGTTTGGTACTAGGACAGAGGCATACCGCAGGCTACACCTTC
CDR3aa: CASGLVLGQRHTAGYTF
abundance: NA
v_gene: TRBV12-5
d_gene: NA
j_gene: TRBJ1-2

CDR3nt: TGTGCCAGCAGCCCGGGACTGACTCCTAATTCACCCCTCCACTTT
CDR3aa: CASSPGLTPNSPLHF
abundance: NA
v_gene: TRBV6-5
d_gene: NA
j_gene: TRBJ1-6

CDR3nt: TGTGCCAGCAGTTCCGGGACAGGGGGCTACGAGCAGTACTTC
CDR3aa: CASSSGTGGYEQYF
abundance: few
v_gene: TRBV28
d_gene: TRBD1
j_gene: TRBJ2-7

CDR3nt: TGCAGCGTTGAAGACCCCCCGGGAGGGCCCCAAGAGACCCAGTACTTC
CDR3aa: CSVEDPPGGPQETQYF
abundance: NA
v_gene: TRBV29-1
d_gene: TRBD2
j_gene: TRBJ2-5

CDR3nt: TGCGCCAGCAGCCAAGTTATCCTAGCGGGAACAGATACGCAGTATTTT
CDR3aa: CASSQVILAGTDTQYF
abundance: NA
v_gene: TRBV4-1
d_gene: TRBD2
j_gene: TRBJ2-3

CDR3nt: TGTGCCAGCAGCTCCGTCCCGGGACAGGGAGATTCCCCCGAAGCTTTCTTT
CDR3aa: CASSSVPGQGDSPEAFF
abundance: NA
v_gene: TRBV5-8
d_gene: TRBD1
j_gene: TRBJ1-1

CDR3nt: TGTGCCAGTTCCGGGAAAAACTATGGCTACACCTTC
CDR3aa: CASSGKNYGYTF
abundance: NA
v_gene: TRBV19
d_gene: NA
j_gene: TRBJ1-2

CDR3nt: TGTGCCAGCAGCCAAGGGGGACTACCCGGGTTCACGCAGTATTTT
CDR3aa: CASSQGGLPGFTQYF
abundance: NA
v_gene: TRBV14
d_gene: TRBD2
j_gene: TRBJ2-3

CDR3nt: TGTGCCAGCAGCCCCCGCGTATTGTTGGAGGAAGGATGGGAGACCCAGTACTTC
CDR3aa: CASSPRVLLEEGWETQYF
abundance: NA
v_gene: TRBV7-2
d_gene: NA
j_gene: TRBJ2-5

CDR3nt: TGTGCCAGCAGCGTAGATGGCGGGGGTGGAACAGATACGCAGTATTTT
CDR3aa: CASSVDGGGGTDTQYF
abundance: NA
v_gene: TRBV9
d_gene: TRBD2
j_gene: TRBJ2-3

CDR3nt: TGTGCCAGCAGCTTTTTGCGAGCGGGGGGCGCGGAGACCCAGTACTTC
CDR3aa: CASSFLRAGGAETQYF
abundance: NA
v_gene: TRBV5-4
d_gene: TRBD2
j_gene: TRBJ2-5

CDR3nt: TGCGCCAGCAGCCAAGAACCCGGGACTTCAAACAATGAGCAGTTCTTC
CDR3aa: CASSQEPGTSNNEQFF
abundance: NA
v_gene: TRBV4-3
d_gene: NA
j_gene: TRBJ2-1

CDR3nt: TGTGCCAGCAGTTATATGACAGCCATGAACACTGAAGCTTTCTTT
CDR3aa: CASSYMTAMNTEAFF
abundance: NA
v_gene: TRBV28
d_gene: NA
j_gene: TRBJ1-1

CDR3nt: TGTGCCAGCAGTCTAGGGACAGGGGCCGAAAAACTGTTTTTT
CDR3aa: CASSLGTGAEKLFF
abundance: NA
v_gene: TRBV27
d_gene: TRBD1
j_gene: TRBJ1-4

CDR3nt: TGTGCCAGCAGTTACAACAAGAACTATGGCTACACCTTC
CDR3aa: CASSYNKNYGYTF
abundance: NA
v_gene: TRBV6-5
d_gene: NA
j_gene: TRBJ1-2

CDR3nt: TGTGCCACTAGGGAAGGGTGGACAACTTACAATGAGCAGTTCTTC
CDR3aa: CATREGWTTYNEQFF
abundance: NA
v_gene: TRBV15
d_gene: NA
j_gene: TRBJ2-1

CDR3nt: TGTGCCATCAGTGAGGGCAGGGGGGAATATCCTGATACTGAAGCTTTCTTT
CDR3aa: CAISEGRGEYPDTEAFF
abundance: NA
v_gene: TRBV10-3
d_gene: TRBD1
j_gene: TRBJ1-1

CDR3nt: TGTGCCAGCAGCACCCAGCCCGGGACAGGGCGGGCAGATACGCAGTATTTT
CDR3aa: CASSTQPGTGRADTQYF
abundance: NA
v_gene: TRBV27
d_gene: TRBD1
j_gene: TRBJ2-3

CDR3nt: TGTGCCAGTAAGGGACTCTGGAATTCACCCCTCCACTTT
CDR3aa: CASKGLWNSPLHF
abundance: few
v_gene: TRBV6-5
d_gene: NA
j_gene: TRBJ1-6

CDR3nt: TGTGCCAGCAGCTTGTCCCAGGAATATTCGATCTCCCCCCTCCACTTT
CDR3aa: CASSLSQEYSISPLHF
abundance: NA
v_gene: TRBV5-4
d_gene: NA
j_gene: TRBJ1-6

CDR3nt: TGTGCCAGCAGCCGAACGTCTGTCTTGGGGGCCCAAGAGACCCAGTACTTC
CDR3aa: CASSRTSVLGAQETQYF
abundance: NA
v_gene: TRBV5-4
d_gene: NA
j_gene: TRBJ2-5

CDR3nt: TGCGCCAGCAGCTTGAATGCCCTAGAGGGACAAGAGACCCAGTACTTC
CDR3aa: CASSLNALEGQETQYF
abundance: NA
v_gene: TRBV5-1
d_gene: NA
j_gene: TRBJ2-5

CDR3nt: TGTGCCAGCAGCCCCGTTTTAACATCCTACGAGCAGTACTTC
CDR3aa: CASSPVLTSYEQYF
abundance: NA
v_gene: TRBV7-6
d_gene: NA
j_gene: TRBJ2-7

CDR3nt: TGTGCCATCAGTGAGTCGATGGGCGGGAGCTGGACCGGGGAGCTGTTTTTT
CDR3aa: CAISESMGGSWTGELFF
abundance: NA
v_gene: TRBV10-3
d_gene: TRBD2
j_gene: TRBJ2-2

CDR3nt: TGTGCCAGCCTAGGACAGGGACGGGATGAAAAACTGTTTTTT
CDR3aa: CASLGQGRDEKLFF
abundance: NA
v_gene: TRBV19
d_gene: TRBD1
j_gene: TRBJ1-4

CDR3nt: TGTGCCAGCAGTGTGCCAGGGGAGCCCTACACTGAAGCTTTCTTT
CDR3aa: CASSVPGEPYTEAFF
abundance: NA
v_gene: TRBV2
d_gene: NA
j_gene: TRBJ1-1

CDR3nt: TGCGCCAGCAGTTTGGGACTAGCGGGAGGAACCGGGGAGCTGTTTTTT
CDR3aa: CASSLGLAGGTGELFF
abundance: NA
v_gene: TRBV5-1
d_gene: TRBD2
j_gene: TRBJ2-2

CDR3nt: TGTGCCAGCAGCTTAAGAGCCAGGGGATCCGAGCAGTACTTC
CDR3aa: CASSLRARGSEQYF
abundance: NA
v_gene: TRBV11-2
d_gene: NA
j_gene: TRBJ2-7

CDR3nt: TGTGCCAGCAGTTTTCTACCTAGCGGCTCCTACGAGCAGTACTTC
CDR3aa: CASSFLPSGSYEQYF
abundance: NA
v_gene: TRBV28
d_gene: TRBD2
j_gene: TRBJ2-7

CDR3nt: TGTGCCAGCAGCCCAGTCAGACTAGCGGGGTTGAGCCCTTCTTTCTACGAGCAGTACTTC
CDR3aa: CASSPVRLAGLSPSFYEQYF
abundance: NA
v_gene: TRBV7-8
d_gene: TRBD2
j_gene: TRBJ2-7

CDR3nt: TGTGCCAGCAGCTTGGGTGGAGCCAGGGGTGTTAAGGCAACTAATGAAAAACTGTTTTTT
CDR3aa: CASSLGGARGVKATNEKLFF
abundance: NA
v_gene: TRBV5-4
d_gene: NA
j_gene: TRBJ1-4

CDR3nt: TGTGCCAGCAGTGAATCGGCGGGTGACAACGAGCAGTACTTC
CDR3aa: CASSESAGDNEQYF
abundance: once
v_gene: TRBV25-1
d_gene: NA
j_gene: TRBJ2-7

CDR3nt: TGTGCCAGCAGCCCCAAGCGGGAGTTGGCAGATACGCAGTATTTT
CDR3aa: CASSPKRELADTQYF
abundance: NA
v_gene: TRBV9
d_gene: TRBD2
j_gene: TRBJ2-3

CDR3nt: TGTGCCAGCAGCCTTAGACTAGTTGAGAATGAGCAGTTCTTC
CDR3aa: CASSLRLVENEQFF
abundance: NA
v_gene: TRBV6-5
d_gene: NA
j_gene: TRBJ2-1

CDR3nt: TGTGCCAGCAGTCTCCAGGGTAGACCCTATGGCTACACCTTC
CDR3aa: CASSLQGRPYGYTF
abundance: NA
v_gene: TRBV28
d_gene: NA
j_gene: TRBJ1-2

CDR3nt: TGCGCCAGCAGCCAAGATGCCGCGACTAGCGGGGGTACTAGCACAGATACGCAGTATTTT
CDR3aa: CASSQDAATSGGTSTDTQYF
abundance: NA
v_gene: TRBV4-3
d_gene: TRBD2
j_gene: TRBJ2-3

CDR3nt: TGTGCCAGCAGCTTGCTTGGACTAGCCTTTGTCGAGCAGTACTTC
CDR3aa: CASSLLGLAFVEQYF
abundance: few
v_gene: TRBV5-8
d_gene: TRBD2
j_gene: TRBJ2-7

CDR3nt: TGTGCCTGGACTCCTCAATTGCGCACTGAAGCTTTCTTT
CDR3aa: CAWTPQLRTEAFF
abundance: NA
v_gene: TRBV30
d_gene: NA
j_gene: TRBJ1-1

CDR3nt: TGTGCCACTTTGGAGTCCTCAGGGGGGCCGATGAACACTGAAGCTTTCTTT
CDR3aa: CATLESSGGPMNTEAFF
abundance: NA
v_gene: TRBV15
d_gene: TRBD1
j_gene: TRBJ1-1

CDR3nt: TGTGCCAGCAAAAATGAGGATTACGAGCAGTACTTC
CDR3aa: CASKNEDYEQYF
abundance: NA
v_gene: TRBV2
d_gene: NA
j_gene: TRBJ2-7

CDR3nt: TGTGCCAGCAGCGGCAGCCCGAGCGGGGGGGCTAAATACAATGAGCAGTTCTTC
CDR3aa: CASSGSPSGGAKYNEQFF
abundance: NA
v_gene: TRBV9
d_gene: TRBD2
j_gene: TRBJ2-1

CDR3nt: TGTGCCAGCAGCCCCCGCGGCTTAGAAGAAGAGACCCAGTACTTC
CDR3aa: CASSPRGLEEETQYF
abundance: NA
v_gene: TRBV5-4
d_gene: NA
j_gene: TRBJ2-5

CDR3nt: TGTGCCAGCAGGTCGAAGCGGGCCGGAAACAATGAGCAGTTCTTC
CDR3aa: CASRSKRAGNNEQFF
abundance: NA
v_gene: TRBV2
d_gene: NA
j_gene: TRBJ2-1

CDR3nt: TGTGCCAGCAGCCGCACCACAGGGAACACTGAAGCTTTCTTT
CDR3aa: CASSRTTGNTEAFF
abundance: NA
v_gene: TRBV14
d_gene: NA
j_gene: TRBJ1-1

CDR3nt: TGTGCCAGCAGACCCGAGAGGTCCAGTACCGGGACAGGCTACGAGCAGTACTTC
CDR3aa: CASRPERSSTGTGYEQYF
abundance: NA
v_gene: TRBV28
d_gene: TRBD1
j_gene: TRBJ2-7

CDR3nt: TGCGCCAGCAGCCAAGATTATGAGGGGGGGCGGGTCACTGAAGCTTTCTTT
CDR3aa: CASSQDYEGGRVTEAFF
abundance: NA
v_gene: TRBV4-1
d_gene: NA
j_gene: TRBJ1-1

CDR3nt: TGTGCCAGCAGTGAAGGCCTTGTGATGCAGTCCTACAATGAGCAGTTCTTC
CDR3aa: CASSEGLVMQSYNEQFF
abundance: NA
v_gene: TRBV6-1
d_gene: NA
j_gene: TRBJ2-1

CDR3nt: TGTGCCAGCAGCCGACAGGGGGCGGCCTATGGCTACACCTTC
CDR3aa: CASSRQGAAYGYTF
abundance: NA
v_gene: TRBV7-9
d_gene: TRBD1
j_gene: TRBJ1-2

CDR3nt: TGTGCCAGCAGAAGGGGGAAGAACACTGAAGCTTTCTTT
CDR3aa: CASRRGKNTEAFF
abundance: NA
v_gene: TRBV2
d_gene: NA
j_gene: TRBJ1-1

CDR3nt: TGTGCCAGCAGCTCGCTGGACAGGGATAATTCACCCCTCCACTTT
CDR3aa: CASSSLDRDNSPLHF
abundance: NA
v_gene: TRBV7-2
d_gene: TRBD1
j_gene: TRBJ1-6

CDR3nt: TGTGCCAGCAGCCAAGCGGGAAGGGATACGCAGTATTTT
CDR3aa: CASSQAGRDTQYF
abundance: few
v_gene: TRBV14
d_gene: NA
j_gene: TRBJ2-3

CDR3nt: TGCGCCAGCAGTGTCTCCAGGGTAATGAACACTGAAGCTTTCTTT
CDR3aa: CASSVSRVMNTEAFF
abundance: NA
v_gene: TRBV10-2
d_gene: NA
j_gene: TRBJ1-1